This is a list of T cell receptor beta chains from one sample in a study of T-cell memory formation after mild COVID-19. TCRdb re-analysed the 5' RACE reads in MiXCR, keeping a single row per CDR3 protein. The repertoire holds about 130,000 distinct CDR3 sequences, with 15% to 20% as singletons. The sample consisted of PBMCs or a T cell subset sorted from them (not recorded which). All receptors come from a man aged 18 to 29 who had mild COVID-19 (a few samples of this study predate the infection). Cell type and time point are not known. Both conserved end residues are part of each CDR3. D genes are given only for firm matches. Some rows have no size entry. The others give once, few or many, or a class for an expanded clone.

D	length	size	V	J	CDR3	DNA
.	14	many	TRBV7-2	TRBJ2-3	CASKVMGAEDTQYF	TGTGCCAGCAAAGTTATGGGGGCGGAGGATACGCAGTATTTT
.	13	.	TRBV11-2	TRBJ2-2	CASSLVRTGELFF	TGTGCCAGCAGCTTAGTACGCACCGGGGAGCTGTTTTTT
.	14	.	TRBV16	TRBJ1-1	CASSQSTNVRVAFF	TGTGCCAGCAGCCAATCGACAAATGTACGGGTAGCTTTCTTT
.	15	few	TRBV6-1	TRBJ1-2	CASSARGGANYGYTF	TGTGCCAGCAGTGCCCGGGGAGGAGCTAACTATGGCTACACCTTC
TRBD1	15	.	TRBV6-5	TRBJ1-2	CASSYTTGGSYGYTF	TGTGCCAGCAGTTACACTACAGGGGGCAGTTATGGCTACACCTTC
TRBD1	15	.	TRBV5-1	TRBJ1-1	CASSLGGQLMGEAFF	TGCGCCAGCAGCTTGGGGGGACAGCTAATGGGTGAAGCTTTCTTT
.	13	few	TRBV12-3/TRBV12-4	TRBJ2-5	CASRHPDKETQYF	TGTGCCAGCAGGCACCCGGACAAAGAGACCCAGTACTTC
TRBD2	14	many	TRBV20-1	TRBJ2-5	CSAGQLAGTETQYF	TGCAGTGCTGGCCAACTAGCGGGGACGGAGACCCAGTACTTC
TRBD1	15	.	TRBV5-1	TRBJ2-7	CASSLGVGGRGEQYF	TGCGCCAGCAGCTTGGGGGTAGGGGGCAGAGGAGAGCAGTACTTC
.	16	.	TRBV4-1	TRBJ1-6	CASSPVGRRLDSPLHF	TGCGCCAGCAGCCCCGTAGGGAGGAGACTTGATTCACCCCTCCACTTT
.	14	.	TRBV29-1	TRBJ1-3	CSVEDPRVGNTIYF	TGCAGCGTTGAAGATCCCAGGGTCGGAAACACCATATATTTT
.	13	few	TRBV11-1	TRBJ2-1	CASSFSGGPEQFF	TGTGCCAGCAGCTTTTCCGGGGGGCCTGAGCAGTTCTTC
.	14	.	TRBV11-3	TRBJ2-3	CASSLGTTPYAQYF	TGTGCCAGCAGCTTAGGCACGACCCCATACGCGCAGTATTTT
TRBD2	14	many	TRBV4-2	TRBJ2-1	CASSQETSGNEQFF	TGTGCCAGCAGCCAGGAGACTAGCGGCAATGAGCAGTTCTTC
TRBD2	15	few	TRBV20-1	TRBJ2-5	CSARIAGPYQETQYF	TGCAGTGCGAGAATAGCGGGACCATACCAAGAGACCCAGTACTTC
TRBD1	17	few	TRBV10-2	TRBJ2-5	CASSEPLTGGLQETQYF	TGCGCCAGCAGTGAGCCCCTGACAGGGGGTCTACAAGAGACCCAGTACTTC
.	14	few	TRBV5-1	TRBJ2-3	CASSGGADTDTQYF	TGCGCCAGCAGCGGGGGTGCAGACACAGATACGCAGTATTTT
.	13	.	TRBV6-2/TRBV6-3	TRBJ2-1	CASRGISYNEQFF	TGTGCCAGCAGGGGCATATCCTACAATGAGCAGTTCTTC
TRBD2	19	.	TRBV7-2	TRBJ2-1	CASSYGGQIGLAAYNEQFF	TGTGCCAGCAGCTATGGGGGACAGATCGGACTAGCGGCCTACAATGAGCAGTTCTTC
TRBD1	13	many	TRBV20-1	TRBJ1-2	CSATLETGDGYTF	TGCAGTGCTACGTTAGAGACAGGGGATGGCTACACCTTC
.	10	few	TRBV5-6	TRBJ2-5	CASGSETQYF	TGTGCCAGCGGGTCGGAGACCCAGTACTTC
.	12	many	TRBV7-2	TRBJ2-7	CASSSIAEKQYF	TGTGCCAGCAGCTCTATAGCGGAAAAGCAGTACTTC
TRBD2	16	few	TRBV5-1	TRBJ2-3	CASSLAGLSSGGAGYF	TGCGCCAGCAGCTTGGCCGGTCTCTCTAGCGGGGGGGCTGGGTATTTT
.	12	.	TRBV5-1	TRBJ1-5	CASSLDGQPQHF	TGCGCCAGCAGCTTGGACGGTCAGCCCCAGCATTTT
.	15	.	TRBV20-1	TRBJ2-2	CSARDSRQGAGELFF	TGCAGTGCTAGAGATTCTAGGCAGGGAGCCGGGGAGCTGTTTTTT
.	18	few	TRBV5-1	TRBJ2-7	CASSWGAVGVTSSYEQYF	TGCGCCAGCAGCTGGGGGGCGGTCGGGGTTACGAGCTCCTACGAGCAGTACTTC
TRBD2	16	few	TRBV18	TRBJ2-3	CASSPIVAGAGDTQYF	TGTGCCAGCTCACCCATAGTAGCGGGGGCAGGAGATACGCAGTATTTT
.	14	few	TRBV7-9	TRBJ1-6	CASSLAGGNSPLHF	TGTGCCAGCAGCTTAGCCGGGGGGAATTCACCCCTCCACTTT
.	14	few	TRBV7-2	TRBJ1-1	CASSLVWGNTEAFF	TGTGCCAGCAGCTTAGTGTGGGGGAACACTGAAGCTTTCTTT